These 19 T cell receptor beta chains came from one sample sequenced in a study of cytomegalovirus exposure and HLA in healthy donors. This table comes from immunoSEQ multiplex PCR, and its TCRdb copy is limited to in-frame clones, with some not included. The table shows about 220,000 clones, with 80% to 90% occurring only once. The sample consisted of PBMCs. All receptors derive from a man aged 18 to 35 in good health and CMV-seronegative.

This rearrangement joins TRBV4-3 to TRBJ2-1; possible D gene TRBD2, 6 bases. The CDR3 has 17 amino acids. V shed 0 bases and J shed 5 bases, with 17 bases lying between them. The V gene's germline CDR1 is LGHNA and CDR2 YSLEER. This CDR3 is CASSQDIATGSNNEQFF. CDR3 bases: TGCGCCAGCAGCCAAGATATCGCCACCGGGAGTAACAATGAGCAGTTCTTC.

The CDR3 DNA reads TGTGCCAGCAGCTTTATGGGACAGAGCTACGAGCAGTACTTC. This encodes CASSFMGQSYEQYF. This chain uses TRBV7-6 with TRBJ2-7; TRBD1 matches at 7 bases. The V gene's germline CDR1 is SGHVS and CDR2 FNYEAQ. V lost 3 bases, J lost 3 bases, and 5 bases stayed unmatched. This CDR3 contains 14 residues. Full variable domain (remainder filled in from reference TRBV7-6 and TRBJ2-7): GAGVSQSPRYKVTKRGQDVALRCDPISGHVSLYWYRQALGQGPEFLTYFNYEAQQDKSGLPNDRFSAERPEGSISTLTIQRTEQRDSAMYRCASSFMGQSYEQYFGPGTRLTVT.

The genes are TRBV7-2 and TRBJ2-7, with a possible D match to TRBD2 (8 bases). V was cut by 2 bases and J by 3 bases, with 17 bases left in between. CDR1 and CDR2 from the germline V gene are SGHTA and FQGNSA. CDR3 length equals 16 residues. The CDR3 DNA reads as TGTGCCAGCAGCTTACCGGGAGGGGGCAGGGACTACGAGCAGTACTTC. Amino acid sequence: CASSLPGGGRDYEQYF.

J is TRBJ2-6 and V is TRBV19; D is unresolved. CDR3 length: 15 residues. V lost 2 bases, J lost 0 bases, and 5 bases lay in between. Germline V CDR1 and CDR2: LNHDA, SQIVND (reference sequence). The CDR3 sequence is CASSITPSGANVLTF. The CDR3 DNA sequence: TGTGCCAGTAGTATAACACCCTCTGGGGCCAACGTCCTGACTTTC. Variable domain in full (rest from reference TRBV19 and TRBJ2-6): DGGITQSPKYLFRKEGQNVTLSCEQNLNHDAMYWYRQDPGQGLRLIYYSQIVNDFQKGDIAEGYSVSREKKESFPLTVTSAQKNPTAFYLCASSITPSGANVLTFGAGSRLTVL.

V usage is TRBV27 and J usage is TRBJ1-5, with TRBD1 identical over 7 bases. Germline V CDR1 and CDR2: MNHEY, SMNVEV (reference sequence). V shed 6 bases, J shed 2 bases, and the junction held 4 bases outside the gene matches. There are 14 residues in the CDR3. Here the CDR3 reads CASRITGGNQPQHF. DNA for the CDR3: TGTGCCAGCAGAATTACAGGGGGCAATCAGCCCCAGCATTTT.

The chain employs TRBV27 and TRBJ2-1, with D perhaps matching TRBD2 (6 bases). Germline V CDR1 and CDR2: MNHEY, SMNVEV (reference sequence). Trimming cost V 4 bases and J 2 bases, with 12 bases left between them. The CDR3 length is 15 residues. CDR3 loop: CASSWTTEAYNEQFF. The CDR3, as DNA: TGTGCCAGCAGTTGGACTACCGAAGCCTACAATGAGCAGTTCTTC.

The gene calls are TRBV2 and TRBJ2-1; 14 nucleotides match TRBD2. Germline CDR1 is SNHLY and CDR2 is FYNNEI. This CDR3 has 15 amino acids. With V trimmed by 4 bases and J by 9 bases, 5 bases remained unmatched. The CDR3, as DNA: TGTGCCAGCAGTGTAGGACTAGCGGGGGGTGGTGAGCAGTTCTTC. This codes for CASSVGLAGGGEQFF.

The rearrangement joins TRBV28 to TRBJ2-4; 8 bases agree with TRBD2. Germline trimming cut 8 bases from V and 8 bases from J; bases unmatched to any gene: 8. The CDR3 covers 13 residues. Germline CDR1 MDHEN, CDR2 SYDVKM. In DNA, the CDR3 is TGTGCCAGCGGTATCGGGGGGGCCGACATTCAGTACTTC. Its translation is CASGIGGADIQYF. Variable domain in full (rest from reference TRBV28 and TRBJ2-4): DVKVTQSSRYLVKRTGEKVFLECVQDMDHENMFWYRQDPGLGLRLIYFSYDVKMKEKGDIPEGYSVSREKKERFSLILESASTNQTSMYLCASGIGGADIQYFGAGTRLSVL.

The rearrangement links TRBV5-1 to TRBJ2-1, with D perhaps TRBD2 (5 bases). The CDR3 loop spans 14 amino acids. Germline CDR1 and CDR2: SGHRS and YFSETQ. V was cut by 6 bases and J by 8 bases, with 18 bases left in between. The CDR3 loop is CASTKGAPLDEQFF. The CDR3 bases are TGCGCCAGCACCAAGGGAGCCCCGTTGGATGAGCAGTTCTTC.

The chain uses TRBV27 and TRBJ2-7, with a possible D match to TRBD1 (6 bases). The CDR3 contains 12 residues. V lost 4 bases and J lost 3, with 7 bases in between. Germline CDR1 MNHEY, CDR2 SMNVEV (reference sequence). DNA of the CDR3: TGTGCCAGCAGTTCGGACAGCTACGAGCAGTACTTC. Translated: CASSSDSYEQYF.

The chain carries TRBV5-6 and TRBJ2-3; TRBD2 matches at 9 bases. The CDR3 sequence is 16 residues long. The germline V gene has CDR1 SGHDT and CDR2 YYEEEE. The V and J ends lost 2 bases and 1 base, in that order; junction bases with no gene match: 5. In DNA form, the CDR3 reads TGTGCCAGCAGCTTTATGCGCGGGGGGGGCACAGATACGCAGTATTTT. It encodes CASSFMRGGGTDTQYF.

The V and J genes are TRBV5-4 and TRBJ2-1, with TRBD2 matching 13 bases. CDR3 length: 15 amino acids. CDR1 SGHNT and CDR2 YYREEE come from the germline V gene (reference sequence). V trimming: 0 bases; J trimming: 7 bases; junction bases outside the gene matches: 1. The CDR3 nucleotides are TGTGCCAGCAGCTTGGCGGGACTAGCGGGAAATGAGCAGTTCTTC. As protein: CASSLAGLAGNEQFF.

This clone was observed once. The rearrangement links TRBV7-2 to TRBJ2-1; 11 bases line up with TRBD2. From germline, CDR1 is SGHTA and CDR2 FQGNSA. The CDR3 length is 15 residues. The V gene end was trimmed by 6 bases and the J gene end by 8 bases; junction bases not matched to a gene: 9. CDR3 sequence: CASSSTSGVLYEQFF. The CDR3 DNA is TGTGCCAGCAGTTCGACTAGCGGGGTACTATATGAGCAGTTCTTC.

This clone was picked up a small number of times. The genes are TRBV4-1 and TRBJ2-7; possible D gene TRBD2, 6 bases. Germline V lookup: CDR1 MGHRA, CDR2 YSYEKL. V shed 2 bases and J shed 9 bases, with 14 bases lying between them. This CDR3 region has 13 residues. The CDR3 reads CASSQWVAESQYF. The CDR3, as DNA: TGCGCCAGCAGCCAATGGGTAGCGGAGTCGCAGTACTTC.

The chain joins TRBV4-1 to TRBJ2-1; TRBD1 matches at 10 bases. Unmatched junction bases numbered 11, after V lost 5 bases and J lost 7 bases. This CDR3 is 16 amino acids long. The germline CDR1 and CDR2 sequences are MGHRA and YSYEKL. Here the CDR3 reads CASSGWQGQGRNEQFF. The CDR3 DNA reads as TGCGCCAGCAGCGGATGGCAGGGACAGGGGCGTAATGAGCAGTTCTTC.

V is TRBV11-2 and J is TRBJ1-3; D gene unclear. CDR1 is SGHAT and CDR2 is FQNNGV in the germline V gene. This CDR3 contains 14 residues. With 5 bases removed from V and 0 bases from J, the gap between germline ends came to 8 bases. CDR3 nucleotides: TGTGCCAGCAGCGGCAGAAACTCTGGAAACACCATATATTTT. It is translated as CASSGRNSGNTIYF.

The chain carries TRBV4-3 and TRBJ2-1, with 8 bases that match TRBD2. Germline loops: CDR1 LGHNA, CDR2 YSLEER. V trimming: 1 base; J trimming: 0 bases; junction bases outside the gene matches: 20. The CDR3 sequence is 22 residues long. CDR3 region: CASSQGSVGLIAGMSSYNEQFF. In DNA form, the CDR3 reads TGCGCCAGCAGCCAAGGGTCGGTCGGCTTAATAGCGGGGATGAGCTCCTACAATGAGCAGTTCTTC.

V gene TRBV27 combines with J gene TRBJ2-7, with a possible D match to TRBD1 (7 bases). CDR1 is MNHEY, CDR2 SMNVEV, per germline (reference sequence). The CDR3 extends over 15 amino acids. The V gene lost 4 bases and the J gene lost 2 bases, with 15 bases spanning the gap. CDR3 DNA sequence: TGTGCCAGCAGTTACGGAGGGGGCTCGGCCTACGAGCAGTACTTC. This encodes CASSYGGGSAYEQYF.

Comment on this clone: The junction and the germline gene differ at one end; a read error may be behind it. The chain recombines TRBV7-7 with TRBJ2-2, with D perhaps TRBD1 (5 bases). The CDR3 loop spans 13 amino acids. Germline V lookup: CDR1 SSHAT, CDR2 FNYEAQ (reference sequence). The CDR3, as DNA: TGTGCTAGCAGCCAGGGTTTCACCGGGGAGCTGTTTTTT. It is translated as CASSQGFTGELFF.